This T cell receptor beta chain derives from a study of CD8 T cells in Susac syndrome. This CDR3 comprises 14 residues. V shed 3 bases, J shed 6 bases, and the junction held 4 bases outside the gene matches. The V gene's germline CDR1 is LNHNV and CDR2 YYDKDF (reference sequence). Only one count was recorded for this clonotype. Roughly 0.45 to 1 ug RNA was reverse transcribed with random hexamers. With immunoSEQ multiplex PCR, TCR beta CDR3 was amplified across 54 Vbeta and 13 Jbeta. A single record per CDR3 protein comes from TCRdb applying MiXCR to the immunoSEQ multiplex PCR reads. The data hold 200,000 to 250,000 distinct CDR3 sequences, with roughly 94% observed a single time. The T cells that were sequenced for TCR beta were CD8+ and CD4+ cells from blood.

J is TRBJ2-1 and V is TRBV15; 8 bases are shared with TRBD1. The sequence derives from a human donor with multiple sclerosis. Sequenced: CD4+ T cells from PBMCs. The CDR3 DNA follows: TGTGCCACCAGCAGGCTAGACAGGGGCAATGAGCAGTTCTTC. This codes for CATSRLDRGNEQFF.